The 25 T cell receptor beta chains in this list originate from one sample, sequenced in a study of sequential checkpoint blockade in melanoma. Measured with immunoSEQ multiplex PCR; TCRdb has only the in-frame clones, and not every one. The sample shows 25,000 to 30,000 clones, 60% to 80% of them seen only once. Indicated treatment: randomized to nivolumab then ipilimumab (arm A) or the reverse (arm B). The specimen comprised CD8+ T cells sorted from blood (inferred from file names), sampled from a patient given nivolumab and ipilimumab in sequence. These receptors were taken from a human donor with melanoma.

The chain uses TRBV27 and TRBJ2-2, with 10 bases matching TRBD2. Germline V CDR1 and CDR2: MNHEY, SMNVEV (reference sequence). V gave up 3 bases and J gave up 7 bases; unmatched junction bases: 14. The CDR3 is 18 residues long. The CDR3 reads CASSLQRGGPPYSGELFF. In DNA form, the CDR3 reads TGTGCCAGCAGTTTGCAGCGGGGGGGCCCCCCGTACAGCGGGGAGCTGTTTTTT.

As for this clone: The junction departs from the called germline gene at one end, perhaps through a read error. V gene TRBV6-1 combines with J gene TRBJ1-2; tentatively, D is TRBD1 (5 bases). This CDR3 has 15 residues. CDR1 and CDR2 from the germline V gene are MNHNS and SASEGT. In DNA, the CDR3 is TGTGCCAGCACTGAAGGGCAGGGACTTAACTATGGCTACACCTTC. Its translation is CASTEGQGLNYGYTF.

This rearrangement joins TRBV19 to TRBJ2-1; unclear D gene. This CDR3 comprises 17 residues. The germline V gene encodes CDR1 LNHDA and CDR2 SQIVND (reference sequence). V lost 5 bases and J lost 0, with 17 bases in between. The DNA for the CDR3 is TGTGCCAGTAGTCCCCGCGGAGAGCCGAGCTCCTACAATGAGCAGTTCTTC. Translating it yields CASSPRGEPSSYNEQFF.

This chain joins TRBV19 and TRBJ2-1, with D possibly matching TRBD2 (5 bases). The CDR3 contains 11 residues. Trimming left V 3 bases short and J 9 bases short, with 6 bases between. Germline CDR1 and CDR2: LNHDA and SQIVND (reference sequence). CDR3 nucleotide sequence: TGTGCCAGTAGTATTGGGAGTGAGCAGTTCTTC. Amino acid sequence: CASSIGSEQFF.

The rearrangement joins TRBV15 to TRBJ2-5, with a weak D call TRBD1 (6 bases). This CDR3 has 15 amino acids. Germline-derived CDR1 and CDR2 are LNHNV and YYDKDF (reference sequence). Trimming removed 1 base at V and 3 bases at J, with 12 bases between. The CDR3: CATSRVGGQKETQYF. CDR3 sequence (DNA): TGTGCCACCAGCAGAGTTGGGGGACAAAAAGAGACCCAGTACTTC.

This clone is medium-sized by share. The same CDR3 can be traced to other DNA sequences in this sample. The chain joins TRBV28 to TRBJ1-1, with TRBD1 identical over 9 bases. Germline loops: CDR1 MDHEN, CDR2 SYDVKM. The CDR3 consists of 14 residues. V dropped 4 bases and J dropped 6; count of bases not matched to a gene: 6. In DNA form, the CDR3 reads TGTGCCAGCAGTTCCGACAGGGGGAGGGCTGAAGCTTTCTTT. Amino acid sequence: CASSSDRGRAEAFF. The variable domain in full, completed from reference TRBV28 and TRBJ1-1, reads DVKVTQSSRYLVKRTGEKVFLECVQDMDHENMFWYRQDPGLGLRLIYFSYDVKMKEKGDIPEGYSVSREKKERFSLILESASTNQTSMYLCASSSDRGRAEAFFGQGTRLTVV.

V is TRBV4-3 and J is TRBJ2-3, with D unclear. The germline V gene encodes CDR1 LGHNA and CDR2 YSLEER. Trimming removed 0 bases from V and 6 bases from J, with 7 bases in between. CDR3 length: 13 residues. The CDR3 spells CASSQDPVDTQYF. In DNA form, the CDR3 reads TGCGCCAGCAGCCAAGATCCGGTGGATACGCAGTATTTT.

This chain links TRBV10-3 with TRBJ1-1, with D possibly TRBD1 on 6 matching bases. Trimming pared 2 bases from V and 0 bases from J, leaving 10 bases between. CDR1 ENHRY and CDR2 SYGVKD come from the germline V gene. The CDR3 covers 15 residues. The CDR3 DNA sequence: TGTGCCATCAGTGAGGTGACAGGAATGAACACTGAAGCTTTCTTT. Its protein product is CAISEVTGMNTEAFF.

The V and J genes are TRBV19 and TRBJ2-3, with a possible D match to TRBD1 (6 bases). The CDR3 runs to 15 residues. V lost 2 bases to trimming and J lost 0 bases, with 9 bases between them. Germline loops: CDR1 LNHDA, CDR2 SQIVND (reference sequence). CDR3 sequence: CASSILQGSTDTQYF. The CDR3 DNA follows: TGTGCCAGTAGTATATTGCAGGGGAGCACAGATACGCAGTATTTT.

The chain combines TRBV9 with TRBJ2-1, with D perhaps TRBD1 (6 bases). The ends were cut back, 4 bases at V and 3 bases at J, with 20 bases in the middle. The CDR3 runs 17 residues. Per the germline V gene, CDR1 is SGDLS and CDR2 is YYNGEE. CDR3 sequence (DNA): TGTGCCAGCAGCCCACAATCCTGGACAGAAATCTACAATGAGCAGTTCTTC. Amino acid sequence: CASSPQSWTEIYNEQFF.

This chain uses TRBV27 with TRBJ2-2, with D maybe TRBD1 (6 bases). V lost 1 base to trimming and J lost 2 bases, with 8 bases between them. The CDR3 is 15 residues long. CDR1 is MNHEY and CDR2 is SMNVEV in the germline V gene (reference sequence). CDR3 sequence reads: CASSLWTDNTGELFF. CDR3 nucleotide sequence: TGTGCCAGCAGTTTATGGACAGATAACACCGGGGAGCTGTTTTTT.

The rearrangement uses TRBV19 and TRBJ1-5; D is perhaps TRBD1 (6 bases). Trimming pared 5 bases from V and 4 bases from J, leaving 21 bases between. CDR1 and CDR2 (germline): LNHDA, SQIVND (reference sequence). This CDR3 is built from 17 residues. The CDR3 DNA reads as TGTGCCAGTAGTTCGACCCCGCGGGGGGCTATAAATCAGCCCCAGCATTTT. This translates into CASSSTPRGAINQPQHF.

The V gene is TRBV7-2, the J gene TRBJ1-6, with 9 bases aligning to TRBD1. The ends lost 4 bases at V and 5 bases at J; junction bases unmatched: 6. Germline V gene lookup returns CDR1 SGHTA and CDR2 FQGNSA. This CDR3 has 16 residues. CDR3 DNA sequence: TGTGCCAGCAGCTCGCCCTACAGGGGGCATAATTCACCCCTCCACTTT. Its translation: CASSSPYRGHNSPLHF.

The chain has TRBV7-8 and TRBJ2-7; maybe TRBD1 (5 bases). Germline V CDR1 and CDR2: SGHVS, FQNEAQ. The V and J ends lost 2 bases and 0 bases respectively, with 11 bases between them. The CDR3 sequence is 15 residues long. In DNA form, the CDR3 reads TGTGCCAGCAGCTTAACAGGACCCAGCTCCTACGAGCAGTACTTC. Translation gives CASSLTGPSSYEQYF. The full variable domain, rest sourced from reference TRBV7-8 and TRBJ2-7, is GAGVSQSPRYKVAKRGQDVALRCDPISGHVSLFWYQQALGQGPEFLTYFQNEAQLDKSGLPSDRFFAERPEGSVSTLKIQRTQQEDSAVYLCASSLTGPSSYEQYFGPGTRLTVT.

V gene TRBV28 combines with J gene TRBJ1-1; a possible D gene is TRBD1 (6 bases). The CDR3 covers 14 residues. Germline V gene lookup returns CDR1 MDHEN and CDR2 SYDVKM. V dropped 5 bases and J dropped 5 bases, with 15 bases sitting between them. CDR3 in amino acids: CASSPRVRGTEAFF. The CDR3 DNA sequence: TGTGCCAGCAGTCCCCGGGTAAGGGGGACTGAAGCTTTCTTT.

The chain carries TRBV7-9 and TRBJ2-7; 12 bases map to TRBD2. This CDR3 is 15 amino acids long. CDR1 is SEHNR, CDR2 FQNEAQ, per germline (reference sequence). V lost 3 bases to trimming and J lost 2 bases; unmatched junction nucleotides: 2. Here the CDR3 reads CASSFPSGGAYEQYF. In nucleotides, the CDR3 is TGTGCCAGCAGCTTTCCTAGCGGGGGGGCCTACGAGCAGTACTTC.

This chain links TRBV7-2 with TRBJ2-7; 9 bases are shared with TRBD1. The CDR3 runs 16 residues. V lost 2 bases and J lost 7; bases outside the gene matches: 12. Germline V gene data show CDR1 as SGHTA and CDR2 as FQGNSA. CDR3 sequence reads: CASSLPGTGILGEQYF. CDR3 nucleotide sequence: TGTGCCAGCAGCTTACCCGGGACAGGGATTCTCGGTGAGCAGTACTTC. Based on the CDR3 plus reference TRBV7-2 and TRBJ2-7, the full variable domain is GAGVSQSPSNKVTEKGKDVELRCDPISGHTALYWYRQSLGQGLEFLIYFQGNSAPDKSGLPSDRFSAERTGGSVSTLTIQRTQQEDSAVYLCASSLPGTGILGEQYFGPGTRLTVT.

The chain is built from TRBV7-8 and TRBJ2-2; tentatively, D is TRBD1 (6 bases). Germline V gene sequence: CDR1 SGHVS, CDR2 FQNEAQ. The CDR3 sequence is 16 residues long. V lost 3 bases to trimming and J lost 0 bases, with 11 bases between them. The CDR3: CASSFMGAANTGELFF. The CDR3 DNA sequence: TGTGCCAGCAGCTTTATGGGGGCGGCGAACACCGGGGAGCTGTTTTTT. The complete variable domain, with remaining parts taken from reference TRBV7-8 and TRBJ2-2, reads GAGVSQSPRYKVAKRGQDVALRCDPISGHVSLFWYQQALGQGPEFLTYFQNEAQLDKSGLPSDRFFAERPEGSVSTLKIQRTQQEDSAVYLCASSFMGAANTGELFFGEGSRLTVL.

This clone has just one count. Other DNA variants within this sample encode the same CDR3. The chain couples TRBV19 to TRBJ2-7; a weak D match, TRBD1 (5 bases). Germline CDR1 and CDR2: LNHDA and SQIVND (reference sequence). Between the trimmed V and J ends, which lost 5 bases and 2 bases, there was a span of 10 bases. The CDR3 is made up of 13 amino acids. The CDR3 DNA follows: TGTGCCAGTAGTCTGCAGGGCGCCTACGAGCAGTACTTC. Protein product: CASSLQGAYEQYF.

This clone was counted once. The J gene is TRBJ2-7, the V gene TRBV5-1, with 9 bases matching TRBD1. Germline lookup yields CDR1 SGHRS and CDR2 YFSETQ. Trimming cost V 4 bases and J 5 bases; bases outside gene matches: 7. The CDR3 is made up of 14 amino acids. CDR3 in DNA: TGCGCCAGCAGCGCGGGACAGGGAGCGGACGAGCAGTACTTC. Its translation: CASSAGQGADEQYF.

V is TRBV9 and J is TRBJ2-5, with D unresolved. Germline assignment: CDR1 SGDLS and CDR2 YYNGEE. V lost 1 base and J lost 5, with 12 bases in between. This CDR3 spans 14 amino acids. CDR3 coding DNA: TGTGCCAGCAGCGTACGGGTACACGGGGAGACCCAGTACTTC. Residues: CASSVRVHGETQYF.

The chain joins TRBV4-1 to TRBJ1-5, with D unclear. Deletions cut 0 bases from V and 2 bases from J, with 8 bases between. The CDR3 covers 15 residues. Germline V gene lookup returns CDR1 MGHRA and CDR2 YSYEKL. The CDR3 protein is CASSQEERGNQPQHF. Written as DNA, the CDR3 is TGCGCCAGCAGCCAAGAGGAGAGGGGCAATCAGCCCCAGCATTTT.

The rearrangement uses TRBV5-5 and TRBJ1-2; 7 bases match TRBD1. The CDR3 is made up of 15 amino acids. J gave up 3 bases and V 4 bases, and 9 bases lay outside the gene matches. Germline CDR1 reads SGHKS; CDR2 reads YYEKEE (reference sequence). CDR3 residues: CASSPLAQGDYGYTF. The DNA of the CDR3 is TGTGCCAGCAGCCCACTAGCCCAGGGGGACTATGGCTACACCTTC. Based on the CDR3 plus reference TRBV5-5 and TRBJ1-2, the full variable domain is DAGVTQSPTHLIKTRGQQVTLRCSPISGHKSVSWYQQVLGQGPQFIFQYYEKEERGRGNFPDRFSARQFPNYSSELNVNALLLGDSALYLCASSPLAQGDYGYTFGSGTRLTVV.

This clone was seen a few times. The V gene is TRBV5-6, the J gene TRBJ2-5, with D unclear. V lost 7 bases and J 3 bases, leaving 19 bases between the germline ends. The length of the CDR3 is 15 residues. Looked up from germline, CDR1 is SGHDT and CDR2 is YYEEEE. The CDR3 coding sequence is TGTGCCAGCTCCGAGCCGCGGAGTATTGAAGAGACCCAGTACTTC. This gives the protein CASSEPRSIEETQYF.

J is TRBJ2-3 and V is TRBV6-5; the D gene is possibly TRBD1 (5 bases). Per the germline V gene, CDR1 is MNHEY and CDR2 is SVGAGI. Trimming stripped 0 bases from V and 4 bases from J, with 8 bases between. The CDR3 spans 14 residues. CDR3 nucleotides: TGTGCCAGCAGTTACTCCCAGGGTGCAGATACGCAGTATTTT. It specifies CASSYSQGADTQYF.